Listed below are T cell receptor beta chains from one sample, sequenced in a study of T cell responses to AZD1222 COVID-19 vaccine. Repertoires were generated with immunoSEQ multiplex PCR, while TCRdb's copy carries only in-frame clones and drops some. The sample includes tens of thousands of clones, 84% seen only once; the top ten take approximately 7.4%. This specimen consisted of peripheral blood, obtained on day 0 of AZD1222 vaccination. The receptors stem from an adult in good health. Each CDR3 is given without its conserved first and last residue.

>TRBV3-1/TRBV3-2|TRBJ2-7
ARARGPYEQY
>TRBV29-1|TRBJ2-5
SVEDSGGVQTQY
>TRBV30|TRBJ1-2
AWSDRSYGYT
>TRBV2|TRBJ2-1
ASGNLNGEQF
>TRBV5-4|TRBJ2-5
ASSGGVAGSETQY
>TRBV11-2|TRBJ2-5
ASSLDRNGARRRETQY
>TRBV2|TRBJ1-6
ASARGRPSSPLH
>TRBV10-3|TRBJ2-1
AIRRGGTSSYNEQF
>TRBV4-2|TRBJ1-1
ASSQPGTLNTEAF
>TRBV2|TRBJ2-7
ASSGSYEQY